This passage covers 13 T cell receptor beta chains from one sample sequenced in a study of early T cells in non-severe SARS-CoV-2 infection. Each CDR3 protein gets one entry after TCRdb re-called the 5' RACE reads with MiXCR. Among some 30,000 distinct CDR3 sequences, about 3.9% were seen once, and the ten largest hold more than 6.5%. The sample consisted of whole blood. These receptors were taken from an adult who was a healthcare worker with PCR-confirmed SARS-CoV-2 infection or an uninfected control (not recorded which).

This clonotype was counted ten times or more. This chain links TRBV7-9 with TRBJ2-3; D ambiguous. The length of the CDR3 is 15 residues. Trimming took off 6 bases at V and 4 bases at J, with 17 bases between the two ends. CDR1 is SEHNR and CDR2 is FQNEAQ in the germline V gene (reference sequence). CDR3 nucleotide sequence: TGTGCCAGCAGTTTCCTCGGACGGGTGGCAGATACGCAGTATTTT. Translation: CASSFLGRVADTQYF.

This clonotype was observed many times. V gene TRBV4-2 combines with J gene TRBJ2-7; no clear D gene. CDR1 and CDR2 (germline): LGHNA, YNFKEQ. The CDR3 totals 12 residues. Trimming pared 3 bases from V and 6 bases from J, leaving 9 bases between. CDR3 nucleotides: TGTGCCAGCAGCCATGACGTCTTCGAGCAGTACTTC. Amino acid sequence: CASSHDVFEQYF.

This clonotype was found many times. The V call is TRBV7-8, the J call TRBJ1-5, with TRBD1 as a possible D gene (6 bases). The germline V gene encodes CDR1 SGHVS and CDR2 FQNEAQ. CDR3 length equals 15 residues. The ends were cut back, 3 bases at V and 4 bases at J, with 13 bases in the middle. The CDR3 DNA reads as TGTGCCAGCAGCTTGCATAGGGGGGAGAATCAGCCCCAGCATTTT. This encodes CASSLHRGENQPQHF.

The rearrangement uses TRBV5-1 and TRBJ2-5; D possibly corresponds to TRBD2 (6 bases). V was trimmed by 0 bases and J by 1 base, leaving 19 bases between them. In germline, CDR1 is SGHRS, CDR2 YFSETQ. There are 18 residues in the CDR3. The CDR3 DNA is TGCGCCAGCAGCTTGGCCTACGGGGGATACCGGGGCCAAGAGACCCAGTACTTC. Translation: CASSLAYGGYRGQETQYF.

This clonotype was seen ten or more times. The V and J genes are TRBV7-2 and TRBJ2-1; the D call may be TRBD1 or TRBD2 (5 bases each). CDR3 length: 13 residues. Germline V CDR1 and CDR2: SGHTA, FQGNSA. The V end lost 5 bases, the J end lost 7 bases, and 12 bases lay between the germline ends. CDR3 sequence (DNA): TGTGCCAGCAGCCCATATGGGGGAAATGAGCAGTTCTTC. It specifies CASSPYGGNEQFF. Full variable domain (missing parts from reference TRBV7-2 and TRBJ2-1): GAGVSQSPSNKVTEKGKDVELRCDPISGHTALYWYRQSLGQGLEFLIYFQGNSAPDKSGLPSDRFSAERTGGSVSTLTIQRTQQEDSAVYLCASSPYGGNEQFFGPGTRLTVL.

The sample holds many counts of this clonotype. CDR3 DNA sequence: TGTGCCAGCACAACGGACCCAACTAATGAAAAACTGTTTTTT. This codes for CASTTDPTNEKLFF. The chain links TRBV27 to TRBJ1-4; D is undetermined. This CDR3 has 14 amino acids. Germline V gives CDR1 MNHEY, CDR2 SMNVEV (reference sequence). V shed 7 bases and J shed 0 bases, with 9 bases lying between them. Full variable domain (outside the CDR3, taken from reference TRBV27 and TRBJ1-4): EAQVTQNPRYLITVTGKKLTVTCSQNMNHEYMSWYRQDPGLGLRQIYYSMNVEVTDKGDVPEGYKVSRKEKRNFPLILESPSPNQTSLYFCASTTDPTNEKLFFGSGTQLSVL.

This clonotype occurred many times. The chain carries TRBV9 and TRBJ2-2, with TRBD2 as a possible D gene (7 bases). The germline gives CDR1 SGDLS, CDR2 YYNGEE. This CDR3 spans 14 amino acids. Trimming cost V 7 bases and J 4 bases, with 14 bases left between them. The chain's CDR3 is CASGAGAGTGELFF. DNA for the CDR3: TGTGCCAGCGGGGCGGGGGCCGGCACCGGGGAGCTGTTTTTT.

The chain employs TRBV20-1 and TRBJ2-2; 10 positions agree with TRBD2. The CDR3 spans 18 residues. After removal of 1 base from V and 1 base from J, the junction contained 9 bases not matched to a gene. Looked up from germline, CDR1 is DFQATT and CDR2 is SNEGSKA (reference sequence). In DNA, the CDR3 is TGCAGTGCTAGAGTCGACCCACTAGCGGGGCAGAACACCGGGGAGCTGTTTTTT. Translated: CSARVDPLAGQNTGELFF.

This chain uses TRBV20-1 with TRBJ2-1; 8 bases agree with TRBD2. This CDR3 region has 16 residues. Germline V lookup: CDR1 DFQATT, CDR2 SNEGSKA (reference sequence). The trim removed 3 bases at V and 0 bases at J, leaving 7 bases unmatched. The CDR3 DNA reads TGCAGTGCTAGTGGAGTACTAGCGGACTCCTACAATGAGCAGTTCTTC. This encodes CSASGVLADSYNEQFF.

This clonotype came up many times. The chain has TRBV18 and TRBJ2-1; D remains unclear. The germline V gene encodes CDR1 KGHSH and CDR2 LQKENI. This CDR3 has 17 residues. Trimming left V 2 bases short and J 2 bases short, with 16 bases between. This CDR3 reads CASSPTEQRGAYNEQFF. CDR3 coding DNA: TGTGCCAGCTCACCAACCGAACAGCGCGGCGCCTACAATGAGCAGTTCTTC.

The sample holds many counts of this clonotype. This chain uses TRBV23-1 with TRBJ2-1; 10 bases fit TRBD1. TRBV23-1 is annotated as an ORF whose role is uncertain. This CDR3 spans 21 amino acids. J was trimmed by 0 bases and V by 3 bases; bases with no gene match: 17. The CDR3 bases are TGCGCCAGCAGTCACCGGGACAGGGGAGGACTGAAGTCAACCTCCTACAATGAGCAGTTCTTC. Protein sequence: CASSHRDRGGLKSTSYNEQFF.

This clonotype was counted ten times or more. The chain recombines TRBV7-9 with TRBJ1-1; 7 nucleotides agree with TRBD1. Losses at the gene ends were 1 base for V and 0 bases for J; bases not matched to a gene: 2. CDR3 length equals 15 residues. CDR1 SEHNR and CDR2 FQNEAQ come from the germline V gene (reference sequence). DNA of the CDR3: TGTGCCAGCAGCTTAGGGGGGACAGTGAACACTGAAGCTTTCTTT. Amino acid sequence: CASSLGGTVNTEAFF.

This clonotype has a count of ten or more. The chain is built from TRBV7-9 and TRBJ1-1, with TRBD1 as a possible D gene (6 bases). The CDR3 consists of 12 residues. V was trimmed by 8 bases and J by 3 bases, leaving 10 bases between them. Germline CDR1 reads SEHNR; CDR2 reads FQNEAQ (reference sequence). CDR3 in DNA: TGTGCCAGCGAGGGGGGACACACTGAAGCTTTCTTT. It is translated as CASEGGHTEAFF.